This TCR beta chain comes out of a study of T cell responses to AZD1222 COVID-19 vaccine. Findings of the study overall: Compared with day 0, the breadth and depth of the Spike-specific TCR repertoire rose significantly after two doses of AZD1222. With dominance at 160-218 and 743-854, vaccine-associated CD4 TCRs spanned spike. Among the donors, most were white British and more were female, and clonal diversity was possibly underestimated.

Germline trimming cut 6 bases from V and 3 bases from J; bases unmatched to any gene: 7. The CDR3 length is 15 residues. Germline V gene sequence: CDR1 SNHLY, CDR2 FYNNEI. Details on this clone: The antigen remains undetermined.

TCRdb keeps only in-frame clones here, not all; method: immunoSEQ multiplex PCR. The sample includes approximately 150,000 clones, 94% of them seen just once. This TCR came from an adult who received the AZD1222 COVID-19 vaccine. The chain combines TRBV2 with TRBJ2-1; 8 nucleotides line up with TRBD2. This sample comprised peripheral blood, obtained 28 days after the second AZD1222 dose. This chain's CDR3 is CASRVMGTSYNEQFF. The DNA for the CDR3 is TGTGCCAGCAGGGTAATGGGGACTAGCTACAATGAGCAGTTCTTC.